This TCR beta chain was captured by sequencing in a study of T cells after yellow fever vaccination. Points from the study as a whole: Most clones from primary vaccination were detected again post-booster (around 96% CD4, 88% CD8).

This clonotype turned up a few times. TCRdb ran MiXCR on the 5' RACE reads and lists one entry per CDR3 protein. The sample yields 65,000 to 90,000 distinct CDR3 sequences, roughly 14% seen once. The CDR3 has 13 amino acids. V shed 3 bases, J shed 6 bases, and the junction held 2 bases outside the gene matches. The germline gives CDR1 LGHNA, CDR2 YNFKEQ. Here the sequenced sample was CD8+ T cells not binding an NS4B(214-222) dextramer, sorted from PBMCs, taken approximately 22 days after the first yellow fever vaccination. This sequence originates from a man between 18 and 35 years old who received the YFV17D yellow fever vaccine. The V gene is TRBV4-2, the J gene TRBJ2-1; 7 positions agree with TRBD2. The CDR3 region is CASSHSGGNEQFF. CDR3 nucleotide sequence: TGTGCCAGCAGCCATTCGGGGGGCAATGAGCAGTTCTTC.